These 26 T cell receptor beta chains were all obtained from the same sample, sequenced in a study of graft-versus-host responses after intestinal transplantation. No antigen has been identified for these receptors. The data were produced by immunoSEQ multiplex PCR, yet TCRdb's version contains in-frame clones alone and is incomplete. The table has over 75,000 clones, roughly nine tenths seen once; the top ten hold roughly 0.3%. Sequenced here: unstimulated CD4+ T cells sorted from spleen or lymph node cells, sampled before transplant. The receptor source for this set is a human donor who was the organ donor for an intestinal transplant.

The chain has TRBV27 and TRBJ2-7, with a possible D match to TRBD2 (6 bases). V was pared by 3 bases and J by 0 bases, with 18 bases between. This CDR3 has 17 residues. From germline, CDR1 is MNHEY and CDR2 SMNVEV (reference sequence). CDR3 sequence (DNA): TGTGCCAGCAGTTTTAGGGTGGGGCAGGGAGGCTCCTACGAGCAGTACTTC. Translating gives CASSFRVGQGGSYEQYF.

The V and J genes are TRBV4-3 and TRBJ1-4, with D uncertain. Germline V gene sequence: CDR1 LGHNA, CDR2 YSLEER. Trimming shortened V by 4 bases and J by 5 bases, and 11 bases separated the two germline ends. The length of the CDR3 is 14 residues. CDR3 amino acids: CASSPGYTNEKLFF. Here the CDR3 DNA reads TGCGCCAGCAGCCCCGGGTACACAAATGAAAAACTGTTTTTT.

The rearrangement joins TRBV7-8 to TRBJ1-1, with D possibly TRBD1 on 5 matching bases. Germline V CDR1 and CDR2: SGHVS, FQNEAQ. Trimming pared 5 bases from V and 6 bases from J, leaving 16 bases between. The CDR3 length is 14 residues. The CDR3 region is CASSPVGQDAEAFF. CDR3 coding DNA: TGTGCCAGCAGCCCCGTTGGACAAGACGCTGAAGCTTTCTTT.

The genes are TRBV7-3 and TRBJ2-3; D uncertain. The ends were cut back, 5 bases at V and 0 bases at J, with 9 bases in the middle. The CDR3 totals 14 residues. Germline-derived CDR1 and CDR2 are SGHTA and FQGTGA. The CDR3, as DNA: TGTGCCAGCAGCCCTTTGAGCAGCACAGATACGCAGTATTTT. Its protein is CASSPLSSTDTQYF.

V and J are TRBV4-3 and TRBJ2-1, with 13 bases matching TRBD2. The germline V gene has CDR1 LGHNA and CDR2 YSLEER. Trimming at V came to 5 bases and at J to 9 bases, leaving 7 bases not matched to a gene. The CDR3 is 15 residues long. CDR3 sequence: CASSAEGLAGSEQFF. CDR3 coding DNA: TGCGCCAGCAGCGCTGAGGGACTAGCGGGGAGTGAGCAGTTCTTC.

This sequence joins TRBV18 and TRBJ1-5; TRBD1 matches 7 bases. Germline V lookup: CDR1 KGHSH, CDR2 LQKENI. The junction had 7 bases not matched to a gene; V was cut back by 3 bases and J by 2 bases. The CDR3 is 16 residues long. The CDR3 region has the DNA TGTGCCAGCTCACCCCTTGGGGACAGCCGCAATCAGCCCCAGCATTTT. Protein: CASSPLGDSRNQPQHF.

The CDR3 protein is CAWSVGGGSYEQYF. The CDR3, as DNA: TGTGCCTGGAGTGTCGGGGGGGGCTCCTACGAGCAGTACTTC. The chain has TRBV30 and TRBJ2-7; 8 positions agree with TRBD2. CDR3 length: 14 amino acids. The J segment lost 0 bases and the V segment lost 0 bases, leaving 1 base of the junction unmatched. CDR1 is GTSNPN, CDR2 SVGIG, per germline (reference sequence).

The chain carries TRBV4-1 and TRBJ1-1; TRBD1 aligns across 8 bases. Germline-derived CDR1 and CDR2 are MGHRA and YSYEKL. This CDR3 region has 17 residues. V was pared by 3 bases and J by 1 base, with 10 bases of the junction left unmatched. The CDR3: CASSHIDRGHKNTEAFF. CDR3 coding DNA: TGCGCCAGCAGCCATATCGACAGGGGCCATAAGAACACTGAAGCTTTCTTT.

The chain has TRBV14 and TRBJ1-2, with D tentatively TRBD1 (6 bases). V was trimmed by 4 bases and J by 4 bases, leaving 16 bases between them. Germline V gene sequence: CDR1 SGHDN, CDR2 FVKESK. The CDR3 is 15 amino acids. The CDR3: CASSLRTVSFYGYTF. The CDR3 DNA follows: TGTGCCAGCAGCCTGCGGACAGTCAGCTTCTATGGCTACACCTTC.

The CDR3 DNA follows: TGTGCCAGCTCTCTCGGGACAGTTAACACCGGGGAGCTGTTTTTT. Translated: CASSLGTVNTGELFF. The chain joins TRBV18 to TRBJ2-2; 7 positions agree with TRBD1. This CDR3 spans 15 amino acids. After removal of 6 bases from V and 2 bases from J, the junction contained 6 bases not matched to a gene. The germline V gene encodes CDR1 KGHSH and CDR2 LQKENI.

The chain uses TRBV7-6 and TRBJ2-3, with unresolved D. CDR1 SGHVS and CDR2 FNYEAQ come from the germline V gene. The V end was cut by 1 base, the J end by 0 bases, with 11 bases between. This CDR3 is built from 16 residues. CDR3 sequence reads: CASSLGSGASTDTQYF. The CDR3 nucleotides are TGTGCCAGCAGCTTAGGGTCCGGAGCGAGCACAGATACGCAGTATTTT.

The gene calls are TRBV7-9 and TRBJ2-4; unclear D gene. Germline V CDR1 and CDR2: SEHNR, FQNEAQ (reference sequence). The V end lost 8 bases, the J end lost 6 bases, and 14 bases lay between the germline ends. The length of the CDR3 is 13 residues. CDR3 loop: CASVQSGGNIQYF. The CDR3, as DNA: TGTGCCAGCGTACAGTCAGGTGGAAACATTCAGTACTTC. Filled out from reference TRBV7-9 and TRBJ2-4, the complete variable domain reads DTGVSQNPRHKITKRGQNVTFRCDPISEHNRLYWYRQTLGQGPEFLTYFQNEAQLEKSRLLSDRFSAERPKGSFSTLEIQRTEQGDSAMYLCASVQSGGNIQYFGAGTRLSVL.

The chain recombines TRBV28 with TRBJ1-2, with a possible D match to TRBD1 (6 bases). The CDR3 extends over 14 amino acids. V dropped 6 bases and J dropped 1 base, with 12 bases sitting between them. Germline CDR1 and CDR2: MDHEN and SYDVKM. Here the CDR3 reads CASRPGALNYGYTF. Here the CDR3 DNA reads TGTGCCAGCAGGCCAGGGGCCCTTAACTATGGCTACACCTTC.

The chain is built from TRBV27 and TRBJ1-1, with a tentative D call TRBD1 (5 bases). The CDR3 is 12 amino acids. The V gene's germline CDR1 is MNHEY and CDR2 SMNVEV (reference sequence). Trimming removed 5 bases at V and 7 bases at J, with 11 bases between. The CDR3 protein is CASSPRGGEAFF. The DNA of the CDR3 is TGTGCCAGCAGTCCCCGGGGGGGTGAAGCTTTCTTT.

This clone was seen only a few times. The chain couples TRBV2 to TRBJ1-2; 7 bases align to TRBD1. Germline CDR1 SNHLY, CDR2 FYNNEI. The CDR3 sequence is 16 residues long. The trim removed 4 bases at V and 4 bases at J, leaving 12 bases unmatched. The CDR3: CASSGAPRDSTYGYTF. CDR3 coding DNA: TGTGCCAGCAGTGGGGCTCCCCGGGACAGCACCTATGGCTACACCTTC.

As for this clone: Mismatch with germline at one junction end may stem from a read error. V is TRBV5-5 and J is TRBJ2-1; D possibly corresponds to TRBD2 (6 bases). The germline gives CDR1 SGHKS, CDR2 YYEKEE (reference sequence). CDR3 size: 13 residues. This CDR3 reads CASSSARAGTAVF. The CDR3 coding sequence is TGTGCCAGCAGCTCAGCTCGCGCCGGGACTGCGGTCTTC. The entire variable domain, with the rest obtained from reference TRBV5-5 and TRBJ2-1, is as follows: DAGVTQSPTHLIKTRGQQVTLRCSPISGHKSVSWYQQVLGQGPQFIFQYYEKEERGRGNFPDRFSARQFPNYSSELNVNALLLGDSALYLCASSSARAGTAVFGPGTRLTVL.

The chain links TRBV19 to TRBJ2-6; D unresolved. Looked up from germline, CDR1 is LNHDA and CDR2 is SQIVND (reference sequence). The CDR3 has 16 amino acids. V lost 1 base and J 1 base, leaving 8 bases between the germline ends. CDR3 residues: CASSIGQISGANVLTF. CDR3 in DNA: TGTGCCAGTAGTATAGGCCAGATTTCTGGGGCCAACGTCCTGACTTTC.

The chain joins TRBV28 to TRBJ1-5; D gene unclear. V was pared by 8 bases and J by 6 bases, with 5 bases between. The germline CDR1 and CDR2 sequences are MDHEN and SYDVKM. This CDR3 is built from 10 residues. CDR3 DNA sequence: TGTGCCAGCGGAGTTCAGCCCCAGCATTTT. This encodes CASGVQPQHF.

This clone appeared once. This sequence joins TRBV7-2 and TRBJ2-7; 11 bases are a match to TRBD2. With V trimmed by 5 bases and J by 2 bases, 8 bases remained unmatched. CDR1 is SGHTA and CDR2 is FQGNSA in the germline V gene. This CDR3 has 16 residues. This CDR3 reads CASSPYSGGAAYEQYF. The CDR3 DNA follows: TGTGCCAGCAGCCCCTATAGCGGGGGGGCGGCCTACGAGCAGTACTTC.

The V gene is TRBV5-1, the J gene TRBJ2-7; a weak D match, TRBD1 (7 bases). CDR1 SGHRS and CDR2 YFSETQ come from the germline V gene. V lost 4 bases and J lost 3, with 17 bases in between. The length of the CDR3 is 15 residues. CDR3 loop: CASSPAGTAVYEQYF. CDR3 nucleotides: TGCGCCAGCAGCCCGGCGGGGACAGCAGTCTACGAGCAGTACTTC.

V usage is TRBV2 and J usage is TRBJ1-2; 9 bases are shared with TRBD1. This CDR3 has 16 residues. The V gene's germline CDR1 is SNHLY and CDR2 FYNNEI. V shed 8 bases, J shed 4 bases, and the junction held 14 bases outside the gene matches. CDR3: CASAGTGRRSGYGYTF. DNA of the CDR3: TGTGCCAGCGCCGGGACAGGGAGGCGTTCTGGCTATGGCTACACCTTC.

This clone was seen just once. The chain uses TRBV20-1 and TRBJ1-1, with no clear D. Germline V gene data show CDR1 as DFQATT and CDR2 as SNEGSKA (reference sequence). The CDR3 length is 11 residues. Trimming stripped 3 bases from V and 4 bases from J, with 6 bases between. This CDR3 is CSASGSTEAFF. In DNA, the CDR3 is TGCAGTGCTAGTGGTAGCACTGAAGCTTTCTTT.

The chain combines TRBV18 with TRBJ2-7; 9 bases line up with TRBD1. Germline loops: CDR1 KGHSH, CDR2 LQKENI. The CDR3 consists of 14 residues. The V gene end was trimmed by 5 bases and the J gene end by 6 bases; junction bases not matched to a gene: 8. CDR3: CASSALETGGEQYF. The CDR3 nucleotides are TGTGCCAGCTCAGCGCTTGAGACAGGGGGCGAGCAGTACTTC.

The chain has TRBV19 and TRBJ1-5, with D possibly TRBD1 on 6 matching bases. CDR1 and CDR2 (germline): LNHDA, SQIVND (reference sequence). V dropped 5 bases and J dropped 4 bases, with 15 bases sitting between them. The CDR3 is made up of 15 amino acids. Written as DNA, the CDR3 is TGTGCCAGTAGTCCACAGGGAAGGGGAAATCAGCCCCAGCATTTT. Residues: CASSPQGRGNQPQHF. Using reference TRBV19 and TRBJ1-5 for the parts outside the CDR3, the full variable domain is DGGITQSPKYLFRKEGQNVTLSCEQNLNHDAMYWYRQDPGQGLRLIYYSQIVNDFQKGDIAEGYSVSREKKESFPLTVTSAQKNPTAFYLCASSPQGRGNQPQHFGDGTRLSIL.

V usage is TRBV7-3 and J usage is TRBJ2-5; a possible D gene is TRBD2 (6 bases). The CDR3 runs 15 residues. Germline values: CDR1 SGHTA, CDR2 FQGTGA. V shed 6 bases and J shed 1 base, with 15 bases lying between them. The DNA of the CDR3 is TGTGCCAGCAGTTCTGGGATTAGCGGCCAAGAGACCCAGTACTTC. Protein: CASSSGISGQETQYF.

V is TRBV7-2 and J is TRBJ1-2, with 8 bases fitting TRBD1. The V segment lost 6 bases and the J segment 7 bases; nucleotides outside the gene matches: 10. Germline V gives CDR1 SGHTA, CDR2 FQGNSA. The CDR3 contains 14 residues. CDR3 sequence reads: CASSISRGRPGYTF. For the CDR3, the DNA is TGTGCCAGCAGTATCTCCAGGGGGCGCCCTGGCTACACCTTC.